This TCR beta chain originates from a study of post-analysis software for immune sequencing data. On the study more broadly: Both relapsing-remitting and secondary progressive multiple sclerosis featured among the disease courses, as did progressive-relapsing multiple sclerosis. Findings and caveats of the study: Controls had lower frequencies than patients of about 5 TRBV segments, which included TRBV5-6, TRBV5-1 and TRBV20-1. There was significantly lower normalized Chao1 diversity in multiple sclerosis patients than in controls. F measure showed strong co-clustering of same-batch samples.

CDR1 SGHRS and CDR2 YFSETQ come from the germline V gene. The CDR3 totals 12 residues. Trimming pared 4 bases from V and 0 bases from J, leaving 5 bases between. Tagging with unique molecular identifiers was a feature of the TCR beta cDNA libraries. Out of roughly 1 to 11 million T cells, roughly 0.5 million cDNA molecules were generated. One entry per CDR3 protein results from TCRdb running MiXCR on the PCR reads. This table holds about 430,000 distinct CDR3 sequences, approximately 39% found once. This clonotype was detected only a few times. Its specificity is unknown. The clonotype comes from a girl aged 2 to 9 with multiple sclerosis. The chain is built from TRBV5-1 and TRBJ2-7; no clear D gene. The sequencing sample was made of blood. The chain's CDR3 is CASSATSYEQYF. CDR3 nucleotides: TGCGCCAGCAGCGCCACCTCCTACGAGCAGTACTTC.